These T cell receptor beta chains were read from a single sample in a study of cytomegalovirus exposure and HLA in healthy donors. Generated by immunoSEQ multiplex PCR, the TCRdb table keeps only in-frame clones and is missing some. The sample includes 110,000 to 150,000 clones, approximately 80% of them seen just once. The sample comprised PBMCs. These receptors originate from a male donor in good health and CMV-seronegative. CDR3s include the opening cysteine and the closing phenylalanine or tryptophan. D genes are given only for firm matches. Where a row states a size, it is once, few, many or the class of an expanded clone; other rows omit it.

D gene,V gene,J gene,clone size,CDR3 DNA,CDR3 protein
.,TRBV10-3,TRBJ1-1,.,TGTGCCAGCAGTTCCCCGGGTTCCCTTGGTGGCACTGAAGCTTTCTTT,CASSSPGSLGGTEAFF
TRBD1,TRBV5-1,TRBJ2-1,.,TGCGCCAGCAGCTTGCCCGGGACAGGGACCTACAATGAGCAGTTCTTC,CASSLPGTGTYNEQFF
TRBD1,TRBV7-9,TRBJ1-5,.,TGTGCCAGCAGCTGGACAGGGGACGGCAATCAGCCCCAGCATTTT,CASSWTGDGNQPQHF
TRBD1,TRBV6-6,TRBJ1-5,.,TGTGCCAGCAGTGCGGGACAGGGGGTGGGTCGGCCCCAGCATTTT,CASSAGQGVGRPQHF
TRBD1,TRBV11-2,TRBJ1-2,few,TGTGCCAGCAGCTTGGCCGGGACAGTTTCTAACTATGGCTACACCTTC,CASSLAGTVSNYGYTF
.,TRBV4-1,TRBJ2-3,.,TGCGCCAGCAGCCCCCAGGCTAGCACAGATACGCAGTATTTT,CASSPQASTDTQYF
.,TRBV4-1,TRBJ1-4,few,TGCGCCAGCAGCCCTCGGACCCGGACAGATGAAAAACTGTTTTTT,CASSPRTRTDEKLFF
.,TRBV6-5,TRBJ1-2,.,TGTGCCAGCAGTTACGAAGTCGGCAGGGGATTCTATGGCTACACCTTC,CASSYEVGRGFYGYTF
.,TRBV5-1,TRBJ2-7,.,TGCGCCAGCAGCTTGGACGCGTACGAGCAGTACTTC,CASSLDAYEQYF
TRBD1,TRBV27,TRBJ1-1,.,TGTGCCAGCAGTGGCCTCGAAGGGGGCTTTACTGAAGCTTTCTTT,CASSGLEGGFTEAFF
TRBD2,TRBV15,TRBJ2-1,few,TGTGCCACCAGCAGAGCGGGGACTAGCGGGGGGTCCTACAATGAGCAGTTCTTC,CATSRAGTSGGSYNEQFF
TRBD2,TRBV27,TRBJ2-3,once,TGTGCCAGCAGTTTCGCTAGCGGGAGGCGAGATACGCAGTATTTT,CASSFASGRRDTQYF
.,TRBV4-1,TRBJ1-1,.,TGCGCCAGCAGCCAAGGCAGGGTATTAGAAGCTTTCTTT,CASSQGRVLEAFF
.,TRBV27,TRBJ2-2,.,TGTGCCAGCAAGGAGGGGTTCGCGAACACCGGGGAGCTGTTTTTT,CASKEGFANTGELFF
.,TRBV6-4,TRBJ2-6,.,TGTGCCAGCAGTGACGGGCTGTACTCTGGGGCCAACGTCCTGACTTTC,CASSDGLYSGANVLTF
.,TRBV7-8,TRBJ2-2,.,TGTGCCAGCAGCTCCTACCAGAACACCGGGGAGCTGTTTTTT,CASSSYQNTGELFF
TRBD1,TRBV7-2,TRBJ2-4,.,TGTGCCAGCAGCTTCTCCCCCCGGCGACAGGGGAAAAACATTCAGTACTTC,CASSFSPRRQGKNIQYF
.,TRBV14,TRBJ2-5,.,TGTGCCAGCAGCCAAGGGGGCAGAGAGACCCAGTACTTC,CASSQGGRETQYF
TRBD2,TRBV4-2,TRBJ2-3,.,TGTGCCAGCAGCCAGGAGAATAGCGGGGGGGCCTCAGATACGCAGTATTTT,CASSQENSGGASDTQYF
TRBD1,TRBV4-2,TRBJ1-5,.,TGTGCCAGCAGCCAAGATAGACAGGGGAGACAGCCCCAGCATTTT,CASSQDRQGRQPQHF
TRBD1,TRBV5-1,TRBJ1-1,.,TGCGCCAGCAGCTTTGGAGGGGGCGCCGAGAGGAACACTGAAGCTTTCTTT,CASSFGGGAERNTEAFF
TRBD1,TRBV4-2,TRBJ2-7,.,TGTGCCAGCAGCACCGGGACAGTGAGCTCCTACGAGCAGTACTTC,CASSTGTVSSYEQYF
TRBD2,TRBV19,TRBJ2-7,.,TGTGCCAGTAGTATAAGCACTAGCGGGAGTATAATTCTGTACTTC,CASSISTSGSIILYF
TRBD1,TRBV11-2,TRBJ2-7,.,TGTGCCAGCAGCTTAGTTCGAGGGGGCGCGAATGGAGGGTACTTC,CASSLVRGGANGGYF
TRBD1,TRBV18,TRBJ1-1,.,TGTGCCAGCTCACCGGGACAGGGGGCAAGAGGGACTGAAGCTTTCTTT,CASSPGQGARGTEAFF
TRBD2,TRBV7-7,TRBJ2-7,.,TGTGCTAGCAGCCCAGCGGGGGGGCCAAAACTACCGTCCTACGAGCAGTACTTC,CASSPAGGPKLPSYEQYF
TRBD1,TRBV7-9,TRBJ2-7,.,TGTGCCAGCAGCTTAGGGGACAGGTCTACCTACGAGCAGTACTTC,CASSLGDRSTYEQYF
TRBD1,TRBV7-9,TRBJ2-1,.,TGTGCCAGCAGCCACATTGACAGGGGGCATGGGAATGAGCAGTTCTTC,CASSHIDRGHGNEQFF
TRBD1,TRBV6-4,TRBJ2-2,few,TGTGCCAGCAGTGAGGCGGGACAGGGAGGCGGTAACACCGGGGAGCTGTTTTTT,CASSEAGQGGGNTGELFF
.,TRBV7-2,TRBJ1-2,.,TGTGCCAGCAGCCCCCGCGACAGTGGCTACACCTTC,CASSPRDSGYTF
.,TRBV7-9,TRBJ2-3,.,TGTGCCAGCAGCTTAAGAAACGGGAGAGGGAGCACAGATACGCAGTATTTT,CASSLRNGRGSTDTQYF
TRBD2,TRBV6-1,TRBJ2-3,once,TGTGCCAGCAGTGAACAGAGGGGACTAGGGACAGATACGCAGTATTTT,CASSEQRGLGTDTQYF
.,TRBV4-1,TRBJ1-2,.,TGCGCCAGCAGCCATATGGGATCCAGGGATGGCTACACCTTC,CASSHMGSRDGYTF
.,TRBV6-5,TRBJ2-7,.,TGTGCCAGCAGTTCCCAGGGGACCCTCTACGAGCAGTACTTC,CASSSQGTLYEQYF
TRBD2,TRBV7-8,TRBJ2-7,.,TGTGCCAGCAGACGAGGACTAGCGGGAGAACCACAGTACTTC,CASRRGLAGEPQYF
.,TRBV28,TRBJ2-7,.,TGTGCCACGGGAACCCTCCTAAGCGAGCAGTACTTC,CATGTLLSEQYF
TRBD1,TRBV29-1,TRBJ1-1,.,TGCAGCGTTGACTTGACAGGGGTGAACACTGAAGCTTTCTTT,CSVDLTGVNTEAFF
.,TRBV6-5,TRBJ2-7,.,TGTGCCAGCAGTTCCTGGACAGAGCGCGAGCAGTACTTC,CASSSWTEREQYF
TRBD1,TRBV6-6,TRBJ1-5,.,TGTGCCAGCAGTGACGACAGGGGGCATCAGCCCCAGCATTTT,CASSDDRGHQPQHF
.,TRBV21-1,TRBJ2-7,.,TGTGCCAGCAGCAAAAGTTTCGGGACAAACTCCTACGAGCAGTACTTC,CASSKSFGTNSYEQYF
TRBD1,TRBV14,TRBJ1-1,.,TGTGCCAGCAGCCAAGAGCGTACAGGGGTTTCGAACACTGAAGCTTTCTTT,CASSQERTGVSNTEAFF
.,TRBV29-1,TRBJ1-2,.,TGCAGCGTTGAAGACGTCAGGGTGGGGTATGGCTACACCTTC,CSVEDVRVGYGYTF
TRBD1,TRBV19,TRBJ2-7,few,TGTGCCAGTAGCCCAAGGGGACAGGGTGGGAGCTACGAGCAGTACTTC,CASSPRGQGGSYEQYF
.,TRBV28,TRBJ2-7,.,TGTGCCAGCAGTTTGTCGGCAGGGAATCAGCACGAGCAGTACTTC,CASSLSAGNQHEQYF
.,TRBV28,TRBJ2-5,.,TGTGCCAGCAGTTCATCCAGTCCGACCCAGTACTTC,CASSSSSPTQYF
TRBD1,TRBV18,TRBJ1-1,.,TGTGCCAGCTCACCACGGACAGGGGGCGACGCCGGGACTGAAGCTTTCTTT,CASSPRTGGDAGTEAFF
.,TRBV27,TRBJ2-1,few,TGTGCCAGCAGTTTGGGGGGTAGCTCCTACAATGAGCAGTTCTTC,CASSLGGSSYNEQFF
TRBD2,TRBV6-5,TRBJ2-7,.,TGTGCCAGCAGTTATATTAGCGGGACGGGTTCTTATGAGCAGTACTTC,CASSYISGTGSYEQYF
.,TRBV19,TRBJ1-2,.,TGTGCCAGTATTATGGTGGGGAGAAACTATGGCTACACCTTC,CASIMVGRNYGYTF
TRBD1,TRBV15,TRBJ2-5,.,TGTGCCACCAGCAGAAGGGGCAGGGGGCGGGAGACCCAGTACTTC,CATSRRGRGRETQYF
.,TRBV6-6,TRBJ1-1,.,TGTGCCAGCAAAGGGGTCTCCACTGAAGCTTTCTTT,CASKGVSTEAFF
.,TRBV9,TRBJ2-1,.,TGTGCCAGCAGCCTGGGTAGGAGGAGCTCCTACAATGAGCAGTTCTTC,CASSLGRRSSYNEQFF